This entry lists 24 T cell receptor beta chains sequenced from one sample in a study of cytomegalovirus exposure and HLA in healthy donors. The PCR ran on 60 Vbeta and 13 Jbeta primers. Using immunoSEQ multiplex PCR, the repertoire was profiled, and TCRdb retains in-frame clones only, with some absent. The repertoire has about 85,000 clones, 75% to 90% of them found once; the top ten carry approximately 29%. The sample comprised PBMCs. Receptors were obtained from a man aged 45-60 years in good health and CMV-seropositive.

V gene TRBV7-9 combines with J gene TRBJ2-5, with 8 bases matching TRBD2. The CDR3 sequence is 14 residues long. Trimming cost V 5 bases and J 4 bases; bases outside gene matches: 6. The V gene's germline CDR1 is SEHNR and CDR2 FQNEAQ (reference sequence). CDR3 sequence (DNA): TGTGCCAGCAGCCTGCTGGCGGGAGGAGAGACCCAGTACTTC. It encodes CASSLLAGGETQYF.

This chain connects TRBV7-2 to TRBJ2-2; TRBD2 matches at 8 bases. J gave up 1 base and V 6 bases, and 10 bases lay outside the gene matches. CDR1 SGHTA and CDR2 FQGNSA come from the germline V gene. This CDR3 has 17 amino acids. The CDR3 sequence is CASRHQRGIGNTGELFF. The CDR3 region has the DNA TGTGCCAGCAGACACCAGCGGGGGATAGGGAACACCGGGGAGCTGTTTTTT. The variable domain in full, completed from reference TRBV7-2 and TRBJ2-2, reads GAGVSQSPSNKVTEKGKDVELRCDPISGHTALYWYRQSLGQGLEFLIYFQGNSAPDKSGLPSDRFSAERTGGSVSTLTIQRTQQEDSAVYLCASRHQRGIGNTGELFFGEGSRLTVL.

The genes are TRBV19 and TRBJ1-2; 8 nucleotides line up with TRBD1. The V gene end was trimmed by 4 bases and the J gene end by 5 bases; junction bases not matched to a gene: 9. The CDR3 contains 15 residues. The germline V gene encodes CDR1 LNHDA and CDR2 SQIVND (reference sequence). The CDR3 nucleotides read TGTGCCAGTAGTACCCGAGCCGGGACAGGTTATGGCTACACCTTC. This encodes CASSTRAGTGYGYTF.

This chain uses TRBV14 with TRBJ2-7; D possibly corresponds to TRBD1 (6 bases). Trimming shortened V by 4 bases and J by 2 bases, and 12 bases separated the two germline ends. In germline, CDR1 is SGHDN, CDR2 FVKESK. The CDR3 has 14 residues. The CDR3 bases are TGTGCCAGCAGCCCTGGGACATCTCCCTACGAGCAGTACTTC. Its translation is CASSPGTSPYEQYF.

About this clone: A junction boundary mismatches the germline segment, possibly from a read error. This chain connects TRBV7-9 to TRBJ2-2; D might be TRBD2 (6 bases). This CDR3 contains 15 residues. Germline loops: CDR1 SEHNR, CDR2 FQNEAQ (reference sequence). DNA of the CDR3: TGTTCCAGCAGCTCCTCGGCGGGATTTACCGGGGAGCTGTTTTTT. As protein: CSSSSSAGFTGELFF.

Of note for this clone: This specimen includes other DNA sequences encoding the same CDR3. This rearrangement joins TRBV19 to TRBJ1-1; maybe TRBD1 (5 bases). Trimming shortened V by 4 bases and J by 1 base, and 7 bases separated the two germline ends. CDR3 length: 13 residues. Looked up from germline, CDR1 is LNHDA and CDR2 is SQIVND (reference sequence). The CDR3 DNA sequence: TGTGCCAGTAGTACCCAGGGGAACACTGAAGCTTTCTTT. The encoded protein is CASSTQGNTEAFF.

The rearrangement uses TRBV29-1 and TRBJ2-7; 11 nucleotides align to TRBD1. The CDR3 covers 14 residues. CDR1 and CDR2 from the germline V gene are SQVTM and ANQGSEA. J was trimmed by 3 bases and V by 3 bases; bases with no gene match: 4. The CDR3 spells CSVDPGTGGYEQYF. Here the CDR3 DNA reads TGCAGCGTTGATCCCGGGACAGGGGGCTACGAGCAGTACTTC.

The sample holds a few counts of this clone. The CDR3 coding sequence is TGTGCCAGCAGTTGGGACAGGGGTCAGACCCAGTACTTC. The encoded protein is CASSWDRGQTQYF. The chain recombines TRBV27 with TRBJ2-5; 10 nucleotides align to TRBD1. The CDR3 contains 13 residues. The germline V gene encodes CDR1 MNHEY and CDR2 SMNVEV (reference sequence). V trimming: 4 bases; J trimming: 6 bases; junction bases outside the gene matches: 2.

CDR3 DNA sequence: TGTGCCATCAGTCAAGATCTAGGTGCCTACAATGAGCAGTTCTTC. Amino acids: CAISQDLGAYNEQFF. V and J are TRBV10-3 and TRBJ2-1, with D hard to call. Germline CDR1 and CDR2: ENHRY and SYGVKD. V dropped 5 bases and J dropped 2 bases, with 13 bases sitting between them. The CDR3 extends over 15 amino acids.

CDR3 DNA: TGTGCCAGCAGTGCCGGGACAGGGTTCCCCGGGGAGCTGTTTTTT. This codes for CASSAGTGFPGELFF. The chain combines TRBV6-1 with TRBJ2-2; 9 positions agree with TRBD1. Losses at the gene ends were 4 bases for V and 6 bases for J; bases not matched to a gene: 6. Looked up from germline, CDR1 is MNHNS and CDR2 is SASEGT. The CDR3 extends over 15 amino acids.

This chain connects TRBV9 to TRBJ2-2; D call uncertain. Germline V CDR1 and CDR2: SGDLS, YYNGEE. The CDR3 runs to 14 residues. The ends were cut back, 0 bases at V and 5 bases at J, with 8 bases in the middle. In DNA, the CDR3 is TGTGCCAGCAGCGTAGCTACTCGTACCGGGGAGCTGTTTTTT. It codes for CASSVATRTGELFF.

The chain has TRBV5-1 and TRBJ2-5; possible D gene TRBD1, 5 bases. This CDR3 is built from 16 residues. V lost 0 bases and J 4 bases, leaving 16 bases between the germline ends. Germline V gene sequence: CDR1 SGHRS, CDR2 YFSETQ. CDR3 DNA sequence: TGCGCCAGCAGCTTGGAAGCAGCAGGGTTTTCAGAGACCCAGTACTTC. It codes for CASSLEAAGFSETQYF.

This clone has a single count. J is TRBJ2-5 and V is TRBV7-2; 10 bases are shared with TRBD2. With 2 bases clipped from V and 2 bases from J, the junction kept 5 bases outside the gene matches. The CDR3 consists of 16 residues. Germline V lookup: CDR1 SGHTA, CDR2 FQGNSA. This CDR3 is CASSLSPSGGQETQYF. CDR3 DNA: TGTGCCAGCAGCTTATCCCCTAGCGGGGGACAAGAGACCCAGTACTTC.

The genes are TRBV4-2 and TRBJ2-1; 11 bases are a match to TRBD2. Germline lookup yields CDR1 LGHNA and CDR2 YNFKEQ. CDR3 length: 17 residues. Trimming cost V 1 base and J 4 bases; bases outside gene matches: 6. Written as DNA, the CDR3 is TGTGCCAGCAGCCAAGTGGGGACTAGCGGTCCATACAATGAGCAGTTCTTC. Translation: CASSQVGTSGPYNEQFF.

The table lists this clone with a few counts. This chain uses TRBV6-6 with TRBJ2-2, with 7 positions matching TRBD2. The CDR3 has 16 residues. Germline V gene sequence: CDR1 MNHNY, CDR2 SVGAGI (reference sequence). V was pared by 10 bases and J by 2 bases, with 13 bases of the junction left unmatched. CDR3 in amino acids: CATHGRAAGNTGELFF. The CDR3 bases are TGTGCCACCCATGGAAGGGCAGCGGGAAACACCGGGGAGCTGTTTTTT.

The chain has TRBV4-3 and TRBJ1-2; TRBD1 matches 7 bases. The CDR3 sequence is 17 residues long. The V gene end was trimmed by 2 bases and the J gene end by 2 bases; junction bases not matched to a gene: 11. Germline CDR1 reads LGHNA; CDR2 reads YSLEER. The chain's CDR3 is CASSQWRTGAGNYGYTF. DNA of the CDR3: TGCGCCAGCAGCCAATGGAGAACAGGGGCCGGGAACTATGGCTACACCTTC.

The chain carries TRBV9 and TRBJ1-4, with TRBD1 matching 8 bases. Germline V gene sequence: CDR1 SGDLS, CDR2 YYNGEE. The CDR3 loop spans 15 amino acids. V lost 3 bases and J lost 5; bases outside the gene matches: 6. CDR3 nucleotides: TGTGCCAGCAGCGCCTGGACAGGGACCAATGAAAAACTGTTTTTT. Its translation: CASSAWTGTNEKLFF.

In its sample, this clone was seen a few times. The genes are TRBV2 and TRBJ1-1, with 7 bases aligning to TRBD1. V lost 6 bases to trimming and J lost 7 bases; unmatched junction nucleotides: 8. Germline CDR1 and CDR2: SNHLY and FYNNEI. This CDR3 is built from 13 residues. The CDR3 nucleotides are TGTGCCAGCAGCCGACAGGGCATGAATGAAGCTTTCTTT. Translating gives CASSRQGMNEAFF.

The chain employs TRBV13 and TRBJ2-7, with TRBD1 matching 12 bases. There are 15 residues in the CDR3. V was pared by 5 bases and J by 5 bases, with 7 bases of the junction left unmatched. Germline values: CDR1 PRHDT, CDR2 FYEKMQ (reference sequence). CDR3 amino acids: CASSKPGQGADEQYF. As DNA, the CDR3 is TGTGCCAGCAGCAAACCGGGACAGGGGGCCGACGAGCAGTACTTC.

This rearrangement joins TRBV7-7 to TRBJ2-7; D possibly corresponds to TRBD1 (5 bases). The CDR3 length is 13 residues. Trimming shortened V by 2 bases and J by 6 bases, and 11 bases separated the two germline ends. The germline V gene has CDR1 SSHAT and CDR2 FNYEAQ (reference sequence). For the CDR3, the DNA is TGTGCCAGCAGCTTAAATTGGGGCAGCGAGCAGTACTTC. This sequence encodes CASSLNWGSEQYF.

The rearrangement links TRBV30 to TRBJ2-3; 11 nucleotides align to TRBD2. The germline V gene encodes CDR1 GTSNPN and CDR2 SVGIG (reference sequence). V was pared by 4 bases and J by 4 bases, with 7 bases of the junction left unmatched. The CDR3 is made up of 15 amino acids. For the CDR3, the DNA is TGTGCCTGGACCACACTAGCGGGAGATTCAGATACGCAGTATTTT. Encoded protein: CAWTTLAGDSDTQYF.

This clone was seen a single time. The rearrangement uses TRBV7-2 and TRBJ2-5; 10 bases fit TRBD2. J gave up 11 bases and V 5 bases, and 14 bases lay outside the gene matches. The CDR3 covers 15 residues. Germline V gene data show CDR1 as SGHTA and CDR2 as FQGNSA. The CDR3 region has the DNA TGTGCCAGCAGCCTACCGCTAGCGGGAGTTGGGGAGCAGTACTTC. Its translation is CASSLPLAGVGEQYF.

The chain's CDR3 is CASREETGAPSGFEQYF. The DNA of the CDR3 is TGCGCCAGCAGGGAGGAAACAGGGGCGCCATCCGGGTTTGAGCAGTACTTC. The gene calls are TRBV5-1 and TRBJ2-7; TRBD1 aligns across 7 bases. This CDR3 has 17 amino acids. CDR1 is SGHRS, CDR2 YFSETQ, per germline. V shed 5 bases and J 7 bases; nucleotides not matched to a gene: 21.

Here the CDR3 reads CSVEVLRVSVGYNEQFF. The CDR3 region has the DNA TGCAGCGTTGAAGTTTTGAGGGTTAGCGTGGGTTACAATGAGCAGTTCTTC. The rearrangement uses TRBV29-1 and TRBJ2-1, with D maybe TRBD2 (5 bases). V was cut by 1 base and J by 4 bases, with 20 bases left in between. Germline CDR1 is SQVTM and CDR2 is ANQGSEA. There are 17 residues in the CDR3.